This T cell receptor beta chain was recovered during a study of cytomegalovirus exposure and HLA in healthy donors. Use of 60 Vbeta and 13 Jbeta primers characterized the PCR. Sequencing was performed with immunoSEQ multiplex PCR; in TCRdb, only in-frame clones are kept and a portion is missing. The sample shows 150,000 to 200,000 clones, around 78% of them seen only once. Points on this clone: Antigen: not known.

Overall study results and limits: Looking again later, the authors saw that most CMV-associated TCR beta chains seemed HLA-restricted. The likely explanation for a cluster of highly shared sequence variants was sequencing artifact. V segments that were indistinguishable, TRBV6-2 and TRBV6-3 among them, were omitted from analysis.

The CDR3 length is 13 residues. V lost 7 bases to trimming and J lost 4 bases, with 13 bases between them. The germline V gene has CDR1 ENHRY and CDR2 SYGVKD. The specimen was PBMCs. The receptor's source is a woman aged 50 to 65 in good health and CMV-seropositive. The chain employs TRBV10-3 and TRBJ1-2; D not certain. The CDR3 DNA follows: TGTGCCATCACCTATAGCGGGTCCTATGGCTACACCTTC. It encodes CAITYSGSYGYTF.